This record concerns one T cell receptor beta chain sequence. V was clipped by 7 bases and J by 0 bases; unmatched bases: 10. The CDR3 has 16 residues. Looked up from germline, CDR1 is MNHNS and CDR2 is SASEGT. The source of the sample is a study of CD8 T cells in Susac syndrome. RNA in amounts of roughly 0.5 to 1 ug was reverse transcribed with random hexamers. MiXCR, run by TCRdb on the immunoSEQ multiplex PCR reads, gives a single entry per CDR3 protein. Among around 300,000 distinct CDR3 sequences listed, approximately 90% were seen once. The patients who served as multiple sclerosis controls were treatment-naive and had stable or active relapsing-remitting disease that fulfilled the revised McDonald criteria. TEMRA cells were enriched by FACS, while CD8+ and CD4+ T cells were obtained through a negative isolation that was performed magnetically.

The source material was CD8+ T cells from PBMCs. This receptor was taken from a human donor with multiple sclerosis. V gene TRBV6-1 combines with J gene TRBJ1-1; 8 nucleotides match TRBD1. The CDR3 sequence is CASTTGTGTMNTEAFF. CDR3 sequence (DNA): TGTGCCAGCACCACCGGGACAGGTACCATGAACACTGAAGCTTTCTTT.